Each of the 31 T cell receptor beta chains below was sequenced from the same sample in a study of spatial heterogeneity in lung cancer. TCRdb re-called the 5' RACE reads with MiXCR, one entry per CDR3 protein. The top ten hold around 50% of the sample, which has roughly 10,000 distinct CDR3 sequences, roughly 3.5% seen once. Time point specified: sample taken at primary tumor resection. No cell sorting; template was whole RNA from tumor, lung tissue or PBMC. Sequencing was performed on PBMCs, taken at surgery. These receptors were taken from a female donor with early-stage non-small cell lung cancer.

At least ten counts were recorded for this clonotype. With the library built for alpha chains, this beta chain is off target and its frequency is not meaningful. This CDR3 is CASSQAGGGYEQYF. The CDR3 nucleotides are TGTGCCAGCAGCCAAGCAGGGGGCGGCTACGAGCAGTACTTC. The chain employs TRBV12-3 or TRBV12-4 and TRBJ2-7; 8 nucleotides match TRBD1. V lost 6 bases, J lost 3 bases, and 7 bases stayed unmatched. This CDR3 has 14 amino acids.

There are many counts of this clonotype. The size of this beta chain means little, since it is a stray read in a library made for alpha chains. The chain couples TRBV4-1 to TRBJ2-2; 10 positions match TRBD2. The CDR3 runs to 17 residues. CDR1 and CDR2 (germline): MGHRA, YSYEKL. The ends lost 0 bases at V and 5 bases at J; junction bases unmatched: 6. The CDR3 DNA follows: TGCGCCAGCAGCCAAGATGGGCTAGCGGGAGTTACCGGGGAGCTGTTTTTT. Its protein product is CASSQDGLAGVTGELFF.

This clonotype has a count of ten or more. Since the library was made to target alpha chains, this beta chain is a stray read and its abundance is not meaningful. CDR3 in amino acids: CASSLTILAGVKGTQYF. In nucleotides, the CDR3 is TGTGCCAGCAGCTTAACGATACTAGCGGGAGTGAAGGGTACGCAGTATTTT. The chain employs TRBV7-3 and TRBJ2-3, with 11 bases lining up with TRBD2. V trimming: 0 bases; J trimming: 8 bases; junction bases outside the gene matches: 10. The CDR3 is 17 amino acids. Germline V gives CDR1 SGHTA, CDR2 FQGTGA.

This clonotype was found many times. This beta chain was picked up by a library intended for alpha chains and is off target, so its count carries little meaning. The V and J genes are TRBV18 and TRBJ2-5; D might be TRBD1 or TRBD2, each matching 5 bases. The CDR3 length is 13 residues. Deletions cut 3 bases from V and 1 base from J, with 6 bases between. The V gene's germline CDR1 is KGHSH and CDR2 LQKENI. For the CDR3, the DNA is TGTGCCAGCTCACCCGGGACCCAAGAGACCCAGTACTTC. Translated: CASSPGTQETQYF.

The table lists this clonotype with a few counts. Since the library was made to target alpha chains, this beta chain is a stray read and its abundance is not meaningful. This sequence joins TRBV7-3 and TRBJ2-1; 7 bases map to TRBD2. The V segment lost 1 base and the J segment 5 bases; nucleotides outside the gene matches: 5. Looked up from germline, CDR1 is SGHTA and CDR2 is FQGTGA. The CDR3 length is 15 residues. The CDR3 loop is CASSLIGGGHNEQFF. The CDR3 DNA reads TGTGCCAGCAGCTTAATAGGCGGGGGACACAATGAGCAGTTCTTC.

Details on this clonotype: This beta chain is an off-target read within a library intended for alpha chains, so its frequency means little. This chain joins TRBV7-9 and TRBJ1-5; D is unclear. Trimming took 5 bases from V and 0 from J, leaving 8 bases between them. The CDR3 length is 14 residues. Germline V gene data show CDR1 as SEHNR and CDR2 as FQNEAQ (reference sequence). This CDR3 is CASSLDNSNQPQHF. CDR3 DNA: TGTGCCAGCAGCCTAGACAATAGCAATCAGCCCCAGCATTTT.

This clonotype was observed at least ten times. A library prepared for alpha chains yielded this beta chain as an off-target read; its size is of little meaning. The chain joins TRBV28 to TRBJ2-7, with 9 bases that match TRBD1. CDR1 is MDHEN and CDR2 is SYDVKM in the germline V gene. The CDR3 loop spans 13 amino acids. V shed 6 bases, J shed 6 bases, and the junction held 6 bases outside the gene matches. This CDR3 is CASRLTGGGEQYF. The DNA for the CDR3 is TGTGCCAGCAGACTGACAGGGGGAGGCGAGCAGTACTTC.

In regard to this clonotype: Little can be read into the size of this beta chain, an off-target read in a library designed for alpha chains. The V gene is TRBV24-1, the J gene TRBJ2-2, with D maybe TRBD1 (6 bases). CDR1 is KGHDR and CDR2 is SFDVKD in the germline V gene. V lost 7 bases and J 5 bases, leaving 7 bases between the germline ends. This CDR3 has 12 residues. The CDR3 is CATSRGTGELFF. In nucleotides, the CDR3 is TGTGCCACCAGCAGGGGAACCGGGGAGCTGTTTTTT.

This clonotype was counted ten times or more. As an off-target read in a library built for alpha chains, this beta chain has a frequency of little significance. This chain joins TRBV12-3 or TRBV12-4 and TRBJ2-7; TRBD2 matches 7 bases. The CDR3 covers 16 residues. The J segment lost 1 base and the V segment lost 6 bases, leaving 12 bases of the junction unmatched. The CDR3 DNA is TGTGCCAGCAGGACTCTGGGGCCTAGCGGATCCTACGAGCAGTACTTC. This translates into CASRTLGPSGSYEQYF.

This clonotype was seen ten or more times. With the library built for alpha chains, this beta chain is off target and its frequency is not meaningful. The genes are TRBV20-1 and TRBJ2-1; D may be TRBD2 (6 bases). The V and J ends lost 5 bases and 6 bases respectively, with 23 bases between them. The CDR3 extends over 16 amino acids. The germline gives CDR1 DFQATT, CDR2 SNEGSKA (reference sequence). The CDR3 loop is CSAPHPFRLTSNEQFF. CDR3 in DNA: TGCAGTGCTCCTCATCCATTCCGACTGACTAGCAATGAGCAGTTCTTC.

The sample holds many counts of this clonotype. In a library made to pick up alpha chains, this beta chain is a stray read with a size that means little. The chain links TRBV11-1 to TRBJ2-7; 10 bases line up with TRBD2. The CDR3 is made up of 14 amino acids. The germline V gene has CDR1 SGHAT and CDR2 FQDESV (reference sequence). V lost 3 bases and J lost 6; bases outside the gene matches: 5. The DNA for the CDR3 is TGTGCCAGCAGCTTGGGACTAGCGTCTTCCGAGCAGTACTTC. Translation gives CASSLGLASSEQYF.

This clonotype has at least ten counts. Within a library made for alpha chains, this beta chain is off target, and its count is uninformative. The J gene is TRBJ2-1, the V gene TRBV27; 9 bases agree with TRBD1. Germline V gene data show CDR1 as MNHEY and CDR2 as SMNVEV (reference sequence). With V trimmed by 2 bases and J by 7 bases, 3 bases remained unmatched. The CDR3 covers 14 residues. The DNA for the CDR3 is TGTGCCAGCAGTTTAAACAGGGGGCGAAATGAGCAGTTCTTC. Residues: CASSLNRGRNEQFF.

This clonotype was observed many times. This beta chain is off target for a library built for alpha chains, so its abundance means little. The chain links TRBV24-1 to TRBJ1-5, with D unclear. CDR3 length: 14 amino acids. The germline V and J ends were trimmed by 5 bases and 2 bases, with 9 bases remaining between them. Germline-derived CDR1 and CDR2 are KGHDR and SFDVKD. The CDR3 coding sequence is TGTGCCACCAGTGCCGGGGTTCGCAATCAGCCCCAGCATTTT. Translated: CATSAGVRNQPQHF.

This clonotype appeared many times. A library prepared for alpha chains yielded this beta chain as an off-target read; its size is of little meaning. CDR3 region: CASSPRQTGELFF. The DNA for the CDR3 is TGTGCCAGCAGCCCCCGTCAGACCGGGGAGCTGTTTTTT. The chain recombines TRBV7-2 with TRBJ2-2; the D is unclear. Looked up from germline, CDR1 is SGHTA and CDR2 is FQGNSA. CDR3 length: 13 amino acids. V lost 5 bases to trimming and J lost 5 bases, with 9 bases between them.

This clonotype was counted ten times or more. A library made for alpha chains picked up this beta chain off target, so its size means little. The gene calls are TRBV6-5 and TRBJ2-1; D gene uncertain. Germline assignment: CDR1 MNHEY and CDR2 SVGAGI. This CDR3 spans 16 amino acids. Between the trimmed V and J ends, which lost 2 bases and 0 bases, there was a span of 11 bases. The CDR3 spells CASSYVRLSSYNEQFF. The CDR3 nucleotides are TGTGCCAGCAGTTACGTTCGGCTTTCCTCCTACAATGAGCAGTTCTTC.

Ten or more counts support this clonotype. The size of this beta chain means little, since it is a stray read in a library made for alpha chains. The CDR3 sequence: CASSLSSLAGREQFF. The DNA for the CDR3 is TGTGCCAGCAGTTTATCCTCCCTAGCGGGTCGTGAGCAGTTCTTC. J is TRBJ2-1 and V is TRBV28, with TRBD2 matching 8 bases. The CDR3 covers 15 residues. J lost 9 bases, V lost 1 base, and 8 bases had no gene match. Germline values: CDR1 MDHEN, CDR2 SYDVKM.

This clonotype was picked up many times. Since the library was made to target alpha chains, this beta chain is a stray read and its abundance is not meaningful. The chain has TRBV5-1 and TRBJ1-1, with TRBD1 as a possible D gene (5 bases). Germline V gene data show CDR1 as SGHRS and CDR2 as YFSETQ. There are 14 residues in the CDR3. V was shortened by 0 bases and J by 4 bases, with 10 bases between the two germline ends. The CDR3 DNA reads TGCGCCAGCAGCTTGGCCGGGAGGGGCACTGAAGCTTTCTTT. Encoded protein: CASSLAGRGTEAFF.

This clonotype has a count of ten or more. This beta chain lies outside the target of a library built for alpha chains; its clone size means little. The genes are TRBV12-3 or TRBV12-4 and TRBJ2-5, with D unresolved. The V and J ends lost 5 bases and 3 bases respectively, with 4 bases between them. This CDR3 is built from 11 residues. The CDR3 loop is CASSVKETQYF. DNA for the CDR3: TGTGCCAGCAGTGTTAAAGAGACCCAGTACTTC.

About this clonotype: This beta chain is off target for a library built for alpha chains, so its abundance means little. The gene calls are TRBV6-5 and TRBJ1-4; D might be TRBD1 (6 bases). Germline CDR1 is MNHEY and CDR2 is SVGAGI. The CDR3 spans 15 residues. Trimming took off 6 bases at V and 4 bases at J, with 15 bases between the two ends. CDR3: CASREGRGRNEKLFF. The CDR3, as DNA: TGTGCCAGCAGAGAGGGCAGGGGCCGTAATGAAAAACTGTTTTTT.

This clonotype occurred many times. The library was built for alpha chains, so this beta chain is an off-target read and its size means little. The chain couples TRBV28 to TRBJ2-1; 10 positions agree with TRBD2. This CDR3 is 18 amino acids long. CDR1 is MDHEN, CDR2 SYDVKM, per germline. The J segment lost 9 bases and the V segment lost 7 bases, leaving 21 bases of the junction unmatched. The DNA for the CDR3 is TGTGCCAGCACCCCGGCGCCGGTAGGAGCGGGAGGGCCCGGTGAGCAGTTCTTC. Protein: CASTPAPVGAGGPGEQFF.

This clonotype was observed many times. Found in a library prepared for alpha chains, this beta chain is an off-target read, and its abundance has little meaning. The chain joins TRBV12-3 or TRBV12-4 to TRBJ2-5, with D perhaps assigned TRBD1 or TRBD2 (5 bases each). The CDR3 totals 15 residues. The V and J ends lost 4 bases and 1 base respectively, with 13 bases between them. The CDR3 DNA sequence: TGTGCCAGCAGTTGGAGACGGGGCGTCCAAGAGACCCAGTACTTC. This gives the protein CASSWRRGVQETQYF.

This clonotype is termed medium-sized. Found in a library prepared for alpha chains, this beta chain is an off-target read, and its abundance has little meaning. The CDR3 bases are TGTGCCAGCAGCTCCGGACAGGGCGCGACAGATACGCAGTATTTT. Translating it yields CASSSGQGATDTQYF. This chain uses TRBV7-9 with TRBJ2-3; 8 nucleotides match TRBD1. Germline CDR1 and CDR2: SEHNR and FQNEAQ (reference sequence). The CDR3 extends over 15 amino acids. V lost 4 bases and J lost 3; bases outside the gene matches: 6.

Many counts were recorded for this clonotype. This beta chain came through as a stray read in a library set up for alpha chains, and its size says little. The V call is TRBV6-6, the J call TRBJ2-3, with 9 bases that match TRBD1. The CDR3 covers 16 residues. V lost 5 bases and J lost 1; bases outside the gene matches: 7. Germline CDR1 MNHNY, CDR2 SVGAGI (reference sequence). CDR3 amino acids: CASSTTGGDGTDTQYF. The CDR3 region has the DNA TGTGCCAGCAGTACCACAGGGGGCGACGGCACAGATACGCAGTATTTT.

This clonotype counts as medium-sized. Because the library targeted alpha chains, this beta chain is an off-target read whose size means little. This chain uses TRBV28 with TRBJ2-1, with 13 bases identical to TRBD2. This CDR3 comprises 16 residues. Looked up from germline, CDR1 is MDHEN and CDR2 is SYDVKM. The V gene end was trimmed by 6 bases and the J gene end by 4 bases; junction bases not matched to a gene: 6. The CDR3 bases are TGTGCCAGCAGACGACCGGGACTAGCGGGGTACAATGAGCAGTTCTTC. It yields the protein CASRRPGLAGYNEQFF.

This clonotype came up many times. This beta chain appears as a stray read in a library generated for alpha chains; its size is not informative. As DNA, the CDR3 is TGTGCCAGCAGTCCGGGACTAGCGGGGGAAGGGCAGTTCTTC. It is translated as CASSPGLAGEGQFF. The chain combines TRBV9 with TRBJ2-1; 14 bases match TRBD2. Germline V gives CDR1 SGDLS, CDR2 YYNGEE. V gave up 5 bases and J gave up 12 bases; unmatched junction bases: 7. The CDR3 sequence is 14 residues long.

This clonotype has at least ten counts. The size of this beta chain means little, since it is a stray read in a library made for alpha chains. The chain couples TRBV20-1 to TRBJ2-1; 10 nucleotides line up with TRBD1. Germline CDR1 is DFQATT and CDR2 is SNEGSKA (reference sequence). V lost 3 bases to trimming and J lost 5 bases; unmatched junction nucleotides: 1. CDR3 length equals 13 residues. The CDR3: CSARGQGNNEQFF. CDR3 bases: TGCAGTGCTAGGGGACAGGGGAACAATGAGCAGTTCTTC.

This clonotype was seen a few times. This beta chain lies outside the target of a library built for alpha chains; its clone size means little. The V call is TRBV27, the J call TRBJ2-7; 9 nucleotides agree with TRBD2. Germline V gene lookup returns CDR1 MNHEY and CDR2 SMNVEV (reference sequence). The CDR3 spans 14 residues. After removal of 5 bases from V and 2 bases from J, the junction contained 4 bases not matched to a gene. CDR3 sequence reads: CASSPRGGAYEQYF. CDR3 nucleotide sequence: TGTGCCAGCAGTCCTCGCGGGGGGGCCTACGAGCAGTACTTC.

This clonotype was counted ten times or more. The library was designed around alpha chains, so this beta chain is a stray read whose abundance carries little weight. J is TRBJ1-6 and V is TRBV4-3; a possible D gene is TRBD1 (6 bases). Per germline, CDR1 LGHNA and CDR2 YSLEER. The V end was cut by 3 bases, the J end by 7 bases, with 13 bases between. There are 15 residues in the CDR3. The CDR3 coding sequence is TGCGCCAGCAGCCAGGGTGGGGGCACGAATTCACCCCTCCACTTT. Translated, it gives CASSQGGGTNSPLHF.

This clonotype was seen repeatedly, ten times or more. The library was designed around alpha chains, so this beta chain is a stray read whose abundance carries little weight. V and J are TRBV7-8 and TRBJ1-4, with 10 bases that match TRBD1. V was pared by 5 bases and J by 5 bases, with 5 bases of the junction left unmatched. Germline-derived CDR1 and CDR2 are SGHVS and FQNEAQ. This CDR3 region has 15 residues. For the CDR3, the DNA is TGTGCCAGCAGCCCTCCGGGACAGGGGAATGAAAAACTGTTTTTT. It yields the protein CASSPPGQGNEKLFF. Variable domain in full (rest from reference TRBV7-8 and TRBJ1-4): GAGVSQSPRYKVAKRGQDVALRCDPISGHVSLFWYQQALGQGPEFLTYFQNEAQLDKSGLPSDRFFAERPEGSVSTLKIQRTQQEDSAVYLCASSPPGQGNEKLFFGSGTQLSVL.

This clonotype showed up many times. This beta chain lies outside the target of a library built for alpha chains; its clone size means little. This chain joins TRBV6-5 and TRBJ2-1, with 7 positions matching TRBD2. This CDR3 has 15 residues. Germline CDR1 reads MNHEY; CDR2 reads SVGAGI. The V and J ends lost 2 bases and 4 bases, in that order; junction bases with no gene match: 5. The CDR3 protein is CASSYLAEGYNEQFF. In nucleotides, the CDR3 is TGTGCCAGCAGTTACCTAGCGGAGGGATACAATGAGCAGTTCTTC.

On this clonotype itself: This beta chain slipped into a library made for alpha chains as a stray read, so its size is not meaningful. The gene calls are TRBV6-1 and TRBJ2-3, with D perhaps TRBD2 (6 bases). Germline V lookup: CDR1 MNHNS, CDR2 SASEGT. This CDR3 is built from 14 residues. V was cut by 6 bases and J by 2 bases, with 12 bases left in between. CDR3 sequence (DNA): TGTGCCAGCAGCCACCGGGGGACCACAGATACGCAGTATTTT. This sequence encodes CASSHRGTTDTQYF.